Below, 6 T cell receptor beta chains from the same sample are listed, as sequenced in a study of shared clonotypes between healthy human individuals. Repertoires were generated with immunoSEQ multiplex PCR, while TCRdb's copy carries only in-frame clones and drops some. The data contain millions of clones, about 94% of them singletons. Naive CD8 isolation took CD45RO-negative cells positively selected for CCR7 and excluded terminally differentiated effector memory CD45RA+ cells. Material: naive CD8+ T cells sorted from blood. The source is a young man in good health.

This clone was counted a few times. CDR3 DNA: TGTGCCAGCAGTGGATCCCAAGCCGGACCGAACTATGGCTACACCTTC. Protein sequence: CASSGSQAGPNYGYTF. J is TRBJ1-2 and V is TRBV6-1; D is unresolved. CDR3 size: 16 residues. V was shortened by 4 bases and J by 2 bases, with 17 bases between the two germline ends. CDR1 MNHNS and CDR2 SASEGT come from the germline V gene.

The V call is TRBV4-1, the J call TRBJ2-5, with D possibly TRBD1 on 6 matching bases. Gene TRBJ2-7 matches the end of the DNA better, so the J call may be wrong. The CDR3 is 14 amino acids. From germline, CDR1 is MGHRA and CDR2 YSYEKL. This CDR3 is CASSQDAGAYEQYF. The CDR3 DNA is TGCGCCAGCAGCCAAGATGCAGGGGCCTACGAGCAGTACTTC.

The DNA for the CDR3 is TGTGCCAGCAGTCCCTGGGGCGGGGACAGGGCCCCCTACGAGCAGTACTTC. As protein: CASSPWGGDRAPYEQYF. This chain joins TRBV7-9 and TRBJ2-7, with TRBD1 matching 9 bases. The CDR3 has 17 residues. Per germline, CDR1 SEHNR and CDR2 FQNEAQ (reference sequence). V trimming: 6 bases; J trimming: 2 bases; junction bases outside the gene matches: 14.

This clone was found once. The genes are TRBV2 and TRBJ1-2; D gene uncertain. Trimming stripped 6 bases from V and 4 bases from J, with 9 bases between. The CDR3 runs 12 residues. Germline V gene sequence: CDR1 SNHLY, CDR2 FYNNEI. CDR3 coding DNA: TGTGCCAGCAGACAAGATTTCTATGGCTACACCTTC. Protein sequence: CASRQDFYGYTF. Looking up the rest from reference TRBV2 and TRBJ1-2 gives the full variable domain: EPEVTQTPSHQVTQMGQEVILRCVPISNHLYFYWYRQILGQKVEFLVSFYNNEISEKSEIFDDQFSVERPDGSNFTLKIRSTKLEDSAMYFCASRQDFYGYTFGSGTRLTVV.

J is TRBJ2-6 and V is TRBV25-1, with D possibly being TRBD1 (5 bases). The germline V gene has CDR1 MGHDK and CDR2 SYGVNS. The CDR3 loop spans 16 amino acids. Trimming pared 10 bases from V and 15 bases from J, leaving 31 bases between. This chain's CDR3 is CAITRNGRVNPHDLTF. CDR3 bases: TGTGCCATCACGAGGAACGGCAGGGTAAATCCCCACGACCTGACTTTC.

The rearrangement links TRBV9 to TRBJ2-7; 8 bases line up with TRBD2. V dropped 3 bases and J dropped 3; count of bases not matched to a gene: 8. Germline CDR1 is SGDLS and CDR2 is YYNGEE. There are 15 residues in the CDR3. CDR3 sequence (DNA): TGTGCCAGCAGCGCCGCCGGGACTAGTGACTACGAGCAGTACTTC. Translation gives CASSAAGTSDYEQYF.